This is a list of T cell receptor beta chains from one sample in a study of blood T cell repertoires in COVID-19. Measured with immunoSEQ multiplex PCR; TCRdb has only the in-frame clones, and not every one. Here the sample spans under 95,000 clones, 83% being singletons. The sequenced sample consisted of peripheral blood. The receptors shown here come from a woman aged 80 or older with acute or convalescent COVID-19. Each CDR3 is given with its conserved first and last residue. Each record gives: J gene, V gene, CDR3 protein.

TRBJ2-7 TRBV5-1 CASSMGGTGANGPYEQYF
TRBJ1-2 TRBV7-2 CASSLRDSAYGYTF
TRBJ2-5 TRBV7-8 CASIHRRGEGTQYF
TRBJ2-5 TRBV27 CASRRITSGQETQYF
TRBJ2-7 TRBV7-2 CASSFGLAQTYEQYF
TRBJ1-5 TRBV5-1 CASSLEGDSNQPQHF
TRBJ2-4 TRBV21-1 CARQHRDFYALKNIQYF
TRBJ2-3 TRBV27 CASSLEAGGSDTQYF
TRBJ2-2 TRBV5-1 CASSLGLTAGELFF
TRBJ2-1 TRBV3-1/TRBV3-2 CATSASGNYNEQFF
TRBJ2-4 TRBV30 CAWIKLAVMLAKNIQYF
TRBJ1-4 TRBV2 CASRGTTNEKLFF
TRBJ2-7 TRBV6-2/TRBV6-3 CASSYSKLAGHYEQYF
TRBJ2-3 TRBV10-3 CAISEPSGTSDTQYF
TRBJ2-7 TRBV6-5 CASSYRQGYEQYF
TRBJ2-1 TRBV6-2/TRBV6-3 CASSPLTAGRNEQFF